This T cell receptor (beta chain) was captured in a study of T cells in Graves' hyperthyroidism and ophthalmopathy. The hyperthyroidism patients had all been newly diagnosed, and their disease duration was under 2 months. Their ages ranged from 18 to 65 years. Fresh peripheral blood, 8 to 10 ml, was the source of the PBMCs. Germline values: CDR1 SEHNR, CDR2 FQNEAQ (reference sequence). With 5 bases clipped from V and 8 bases from J, the junction kept 29 bases outside the gene matches. This CDR3 spans 20 amino acids. RNA transcripts gave rise to amplified TCR beta CDR3 regions. Researchers ran a first-round RT-PCR on the TCR CDR3 using the HTBI primer set. TCRdb called the multiplex PCR reads again in MiXCR, with one record for every CDR3 protein. The data contain over 700,000 distinct CDR3 sequences, over 35% of them singletons. Points from the study as a whole: Also found in blood were most expanded thyroid clonotypes above 0.001. A model using 13 V-J features told ophthalmopathy apart from stable hyperthyroidism.

At least ten counts were recorded for this clonotype. Antigen specificity is unknown. The rearrangement uses TRBV7-9 and TRBJ1-1; 7 bases align to TRBD1. The specimen sequenced was blood. This TCR was sampled from a woman between 40 and 50 years old with Graves' hyperthyroidism. In nucleotides, the CDR3 is TGTGCCAGCAGCCAACTTCGCCCGGGACAGCGAACGGGACGGTCGCGAGAAGCTTTCTTT. Amino acids: CASSQLRPGQRTGRSREAFF. The complete variable domain, with remaining parts taken from reference TRBV7-9 and TRBJ1-1, reads DTGVSQNPRHKITKRGQNVTFRCDPISEHNRLYWYRQTLGQGPEFLTYFQNEAQLEKSRLLSDRFSAERPKGSFSTLEIQRTEQGDSAMYLCASSQLRPGQRTGRSREAFFGQGTRLTVV.